Described below is a single T cell receptor (beta chain) sequence and its context. Its antigen is undetermined. The data were taken from a study of CD8 T cells in ankylosing spondylitis. This CDR3 region has 15 residues. Per germline, CDR1 LNHDA and CDR2 SQIVND (reference sequence). The ends lost 3 bases at V and 4 bases at J; junction bases unmatched: 2. Study-level results: Fewer than ten highly homologous variants made up a TCR beta motif, and this motif appeared characteristic of ankylosing spondylitis blood. Disease-linked clones reportedly concentrated significantly in matched ankylosing spondylitis synovial fluid.

Each CDR3 protein is one row after TCRdb ran MiXCR on the 5' RACE reads. The sample includes over 200,000 distinct CDR3 sequences, 15% to 20% of them seen just once. The receptor was derived from a male donor with ankylosing spondylitis. The specimen sequenced was blood, either unsorted or a sorted T cell fraction (not recorded which). The J gene is TRBJ2-1, the V gene TRBV19, with 11 bases aligning to TRBD2. CDR3 in DNA: TGTGCCAGTAGTATCGGACTAGCGGGTTACAATGAGCAGTTCTTC. Translated: CASSIGLAGYNEQFF.